The present entry profiles one TCR beta chain with its context. The sample comes from a study of shared clonotypes between healthy human individuals. Measured with immunoSEQ multiplex PCR; TCRdb has only the in-frame clones, and not every one. The repertoire holds 1.4 million to 1.5 million clones, with around 95% as singletons. The length of the CDR3 is 14 residues. The trim removed 10 bases at V and 6 bases at J, leaving 13 bases unmatched. The germline V gene encodes CDR1 SGHTA and CDR2 FQGTGA. This clonotype originated in a man aged 25-45 years in good health. Sequencing was done on a sample of naive CD4+ T cells sorted from blood. Subset noted: CD45RA+ positively selected. The chain couples TRBV7-3 to TRBJ2-3; 7 bases are a match to TRBD2. The CDR3 DNA reads as TGTGCCAAAACAGCGGGATACGAAGGGGATACGCAGTATTTT. It codes for CAKTAGYEGDTQYF.